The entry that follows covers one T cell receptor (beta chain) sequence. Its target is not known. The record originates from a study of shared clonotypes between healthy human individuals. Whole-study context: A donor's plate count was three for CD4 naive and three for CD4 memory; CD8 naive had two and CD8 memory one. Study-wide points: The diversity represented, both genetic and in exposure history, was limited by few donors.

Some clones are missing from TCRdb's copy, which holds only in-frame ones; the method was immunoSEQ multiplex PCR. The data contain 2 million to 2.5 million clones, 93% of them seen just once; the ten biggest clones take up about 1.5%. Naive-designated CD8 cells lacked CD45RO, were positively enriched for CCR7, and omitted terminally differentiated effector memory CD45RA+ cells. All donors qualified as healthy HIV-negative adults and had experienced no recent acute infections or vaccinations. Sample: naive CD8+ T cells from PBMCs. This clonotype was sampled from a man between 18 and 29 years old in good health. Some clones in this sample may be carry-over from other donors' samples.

CDR3 sequence reads: CSAEGFPEAFF. CDR3 nucleotides: TGCAGCGCCGAAGGTTTTCCTGAAGCTTTCTTT. The genes are TRBV29-1 and TRBJ1-1, with D unclear. The V gene's germline CDR1 is SQVTM and CDR2 ANQGSEA. The CDR3 length is 11 residues. Trimming removed 7 bases from V and 6 bases from J, with 12 bases in between.